A selection of T cell receptor beta chains follows, all from one sample in a study of blood T cell repertoires in COVID-19. The assay was immunoSEQ multiplex PCR, and TCRdb's table has in-frame clones only and misses some. The profile shows 52,000 or so clones, 80% to 85% of them singletons. What was sequenced was peripheral blood. All receptors come from a human donor in a cohort sampled during active or convalescent COVID-19. CDR3s include the opening cysteine and the closing phenylalanine or tryptophan. The order of the fields is clone size, J gene, V gene, D gene, CDR3 DNA, CDR3 protein. A D gene is named only where the DNA matches it firmly. The size entry is marked missing in some rows and otherwise reads once, few, many or a size class.

few,TRBJ2-2,TRBV7-9,NA,TGTGCCAGCAGCTTAAGCAGGGGATCGGGCGGGGAGCTGTTTTTT,CASSLSRGSGGELFF
NA,TRBJ2-1,TRBV2,TRBD2,TGTGCCAGCAGCGTACATGGGACTAGCGGCTACAATGAGCAGTTCTTC,CASSVHGTSGYNEQFF
NA,TRBJ2-5,TRBV2,NA,TGTGCCAGCAGTCCAGACAGTTTCCCAGGGACCCAGTACTTC,CASSPDSFPGTQYF
NA,TRBJ1-4,TRBV6-5,TRBD1,TGTGCCAGCAGTTACATAGGGGGCGTAATTGGAGGGGAACTGTTTTTT,CASSYIGGVIGGELFF
few,TRBJ2-3,TRBV5-4,TRBD2,TGTGCCAGCAGCTTGGGGGCGGGGGCAGATACGCAGTATTTT,CASSLGAGADTQYF
NA,TRBJ1-2,TRBV20-1,NA,TGCAGTGCTAGACGCAGGGATGGCTACACCTTC,CSARRRDGYTF
few,TRBJ1-1,TRBV5-4,NA,TGTGCCAGCAGCTTGGCACAGTCGAACACTGAAGCTTTCTTT,CASSLAQSNTEAFF
few,TRBJ2-1,TRBV6-4,TRBD2,TGTGCCAGCAGTAAGACTAGCGGGGGGGCCGGCAATGAGCAGTTCTTC,CASSKTSGGAGNEQFF
once,TRBJ1-5,TRBV19,NA,TGTGCCAGTAGTGGCCGGGATAGCAATCAGCCCCAGCATTTT,CASSGRDSNQPQHF
NA,TRBJ1-2,TRBV19,NA,TGTGCCAGTAGTATAGACCCGCGAACTCCCTATGGCTACACCTTC,CASSIDPRTPYGYTF
NA,TRBJ1-5,TRBV12-3/TRBV12-4,NA,TGTGCCAGCAGCCTCGGGAGGGGGCCCCAGCATTTT,CASSLGRGPQHF
NA,TRBJ2-1,TRBV24-1,NA,TGTGCCACCAGTGATGCAGGCAGCCCCAATGAGCAGTTCTTC,CATSDAGSPNEQFF
NA,TRBJ1-2,TRBV19,NA,TGTGCCAGTACCACCGCAGGGTTCTATGGCTACACCTTC,CASTTAGFYGYTF
NA,TRBJ2-3,TRBV4-3,NA,TGCGCCAGCAGCCAACAAGGAGCGGATACGCAGTATTTT,CASSQQGADTQYF
NA,TRBJ1-2,TRBV9,NA,TGTGGACATCCCCCCGCCGACGCGAGGAGGGCATCAAGTGGCTACACCTTC,CGHPPADARRASSGYTF
NA,TRBJ1-5,TRBV5-4,NA,TGTGCCAGCAGCTTGGACGGAGGTAGCAATCAGCCCCAGCATTTT,CASSLDGGSNQPQHF
NA,TRBJ2-1,TRBV7-9,NA,TGTGCCAGCGGTTCAGTTGGGGGGGGCCTCGCCCATGAGCAGTTCTTC,CASGSVGGGLAHEQFF
NA,TRBJ2-4,TRBV5-8,NA,TGTGCCAGCAGCTTGGTTTTTCAGGGGGAGGTCAAAAACATTCAGTACTTC,CASSLVFQGEVKNIQYF
NA,TRBJ1-2,TRBV27,NA,TGTGCCAGCAGTTCCAGGGATAGTAACTATGGCTACACCTTC,CASSSRDSNYGYTF
NA,TRBJ2-5,TRBV6-2/TRBV6-3,NA,TGTGCCAGCACCCCACCGGGATGGGGAGAACAAGAGACCCAGTACTTC,CASTPPGWGEQETQYF
NA,TRBJ2-2,TRBV2,TRBD2,TGTGCCAGCAGTTCAGGACTAGAATTATACACCGGGGAGCTGTTTTTT,CASSSGLELYTGELFF
NA,TRBJ2-1,TRBV19,NA,TGTGCCAGTAGTATAGCCCGACAGAGCTCCTACAATGAGCAGTTCTTC,CASSIARQSSYNEQFF
NA,TRBJ2-7,TRBV5-1,TRBD1,TGCGCCAGCAGCTTGGCCGGGTCGAGGGGGCCCAAGGCTAGAGAGCAGTACTTC,CASSLAGSRGPKAREQYF
NA,TRBJ2-2,TRBV7-7,TRBD2,TGTGCTAGCAGCTCACTAGCGGGGAAGCTCGGGGAGCTGTTTTTT,CASSSLAGKLGELFF
once,TRBJ1-2,TRBV10-1,NA,TGCGCCAGCAGTGATGGGGAGAAAAACTATGGCTACACCTTC,CASSDGEKNYGYTF
NA,TRBJ2-1,TRBV4-1,TRBD1,TGCGCCAGCAGCTATCCGGGACAGGGATACAATGAGCAGTTCTTC,CASSYPGQGYNEQFF
NA,TRBJ1-1,TRBV19,NA,TGTGCCAGTAGTCCACACTTCGGGGATGGATCCACTGAAGCTTTCTTT,CASSPHFGDGSTEAFF
NA,TRBJ2-3,TRBV7-6,NA,TGTGCCAGCAGCTTAGAAGGGGGTGTACGGGGAGATACGCAGTATTTT,CASSLEGGVRGDTQYF
NA,TRBJ2-7,TRBV7-6,NA,TGTGCCAGCAGCCCAAGGGGGCGGGGGGCCTCTCGGCGCGAGCAGTACTTC,CASSPRGRGASRREQYF
NA,TRBJ1-2,TRBV19,TRBD1,TGTGCCAGTAACCCGTCAGGGACAGGGGTTAACTATGGCTACACCTTC,CASNPSGTGVNYGYTF
once,TRBJ2-3,TRBV19,NA,TGTGCCAGTAGTATGGGCTCCACAGATACGCAGTATTTT,CASSMGSTDTQYF
NA,TRBJ2-6,TRBV2,NA,TGTGCCAGCAGTGAGGAAGCGACCGGGGCCAACGTCCTGACTTTC,CASSEEATGANVLTF
NA,TRBJ1-6,TRBV10-2,NA,TGCGCCAGCAGTGAGTCTTCTGCGGGGTTTAATTCACCCCTCCACTTT,CASSESSAGFNSPLHF
once,TRBJ1-2,TRBV27,TRBD1,TGTGCCAGCAGTCCAGCTTCGGGGCAGGGGGGCGGCTATGGCTACACCTTC,CASSPASGQGGGYGYTF
NA,TRBJ2-3,TRBV7-2,NA,TGTGCCAGCAGCTGGCGTGGAGGGGACGGTACGCAGTATTTT,CASSWRGGDGTQYF
NA,TRBJ1-2,TRBV9,NA,TGTGCCAGCAGCGTAGAGGAGGGGCGCTCCCCATTCTATGGCTACACCTTC,CASSVEEGRSPFYGYTF
NA,TRBJ2-2,TRBV29-1,NA,TGCAGCGTTGAGGCCGGGGTTACGAACACCGGGGAGCTGTTTTTT,CSVEAGVTNTGELFF
NA,TRBJ1-2,TRBV7-8,TRBD1,TGTGCCAGCAGCTTAAACAGGGGCGGGTATGGCTACACCTTC,CASSLNRGGYGYTF
NA,TRBJ2-7,TRBV11-2,NA,TGTGCCAGCAGCGGACCGGGACACAGGACCTACGAGCAGTACTTC,CASSGPGHRTYEQYF
NA,TRBJ2-1,TRBV5-1,TRBD1,TGCGCCAGCAGCCCCGAGGGGGCGCGAAATGAGCAGTTCTTC,CASSPEGARNEQFF
NA,TRBJ1-1,TRBV6-2/TRBV6-3,NA,TGTGCCAGCAGTTACTCACAGGTCACCCAGCCTGAAGCTTTCTTT,CASSYSQVTQPEAFF
once,TRBJ1-5,TRBV19,TRBD1,TGTGCCAGTAATTTCCGGGACAGGGGCAATCAGCCCCAGCATTTT,CASNFRDRGNQPQHF
NA,TRBJ2-5,TRBV24-1,TRBD1,TGTGCCACCAGTGATGTACAGGGGGCGAGGGAGACCCAGTACTTC,CATSDVQGARETQYF
NA,TRBJ1-2,TRBV11-2,NA,TGTGCCAGCAGCTTAGAGGACACCTCTAACTATGGCTACACCTTC,CASSLEDTSNYGYTF
NA,TRBJ1-1,TRBV6-2/TRBV6-3,NA,TGTGCCAGCAGTTGGGCCGACAGGACTGAAGCTTTCTTT,CASSWADRTEAFF
NA,TRBJ1-2,TRBV18,NA,TGTGCCAGCTCACCACTATTCGGAGAACCTTATGGCTACACCTTC,CASSPLFGEPYGYTF
few,TRBJ2-7,TRBV7-2,TRBD1,TGTGCCAGCAGCTTACTCCTCGACAGGGAGCGGTACTTC,CASSLLLDRERYF
NA,TRBJ1-1,TRBV10-3,NA,TGTGCCATCAGTGAGTCCGGGACACGGTCTTTTACTGAAGCTTTCTTT,CAISESGTRSFTEAFF
NA,TRBJ1-4,TRBV4-1,TRBD1,TGCGCCAGCAGCCGCTTGGGACAGTCTAATGAAAAACTGTTTTTT,CASSRLGQSNEKLFF
NA,TRBJ2-7,TRBV18,NA,TGTGCCAGCTCCCCGCAGGGGTCGGCCTACGAGCAGTACTTC,CASSPQGSAYEQYF
NA,TRBJ1-2,TRBV9,TRBD1,TGTGCCAGCAGCCCTGACAGGGACGGAGGCTACACCTTC,CASSPDRDGGYTF
NA,TRBJ1-3,TRBV9,TRBD1,TGTGCCAGCAGCGGAGAGACAGGGGCTGGAAACACCATATATTTT,CASSGETGAGNTIYF
NA,TRBJ1-2,TRBV4-2,NA,TGTGCCAGCAGCCAAGATTGGACAGAATCTAACTATGGCTACACCTTC,CASSQDWTESNYGYTF
few,TRBJ2-1,TRBV6-5,TRBD2,TGTGCCAGCAGAAAGACTAGCGGAAACGATGAGCAGTTCTTC,CASRKTSGNDEQFF
NA,TRBJ1-2,TRBV11-2,TRBD1,TGTGCCAGCAGCAAAGCAGGACAGGGGGCGAAGGGCTACACCTTC,CASSKAGQGAKGYTF